The sequence of this T cell receptor beta chain was determined in a study of T cells in Graves' hyperthyroidism and ophthalmopathy. Looked up from germline, CDR1 is GTSNPN and CDR2 is SVGIG (reference sequence). This CDR3 comprises 13 residues. Trimming took off 3 bases at V and 8 bases at J, with 16 bases between the two ends. Amplified regions were TCR beta CDR3 sequences from RNA transcripts. During a first-round RT-PCR of the TCR CDR3, the HTBI primer set was used. TCRdb re-derived calls from the multiplex PCR reads in MiXCR, one entry per CDR3 protein. The repertoire holds 600,000 or so distinct CDR3 sequences, with 15% to 20% as singletons. This clonotype occurred many times.

The material sequenced was blood. The rearrangement links TRBV30 to TRBJ1-1; D call uncertain. This clonotype was sampled from a woman in her twenties or thirties with Graves' hyperthyroidism. CDR3 region: CAWSREDRLEAFF. Written as DNA, the CDR3 is TGTGCCTGGAGCCGAGAGGATCGCTTAGAAGCTTTCTTT.